This T cell receptor (beta chain) was sequenced for a study of tumor and adjacent non-tumor tissue in lung cancer. The library came from three nested PCR rounds adapted from ARM-PCR protocols. TCRdb re-called the multiplex PCR reads with MiXCR, one entry per CDR3 protein. The data contain around 120,000 distinct CDR3 sequences, around three fifths of them seen just once; the ten biggest clones take up roughly 12%. RNA was extracted from bulk tissue without any cell sorting. Chemotherapy-naive patients with new lung cancer underwent thoracic surgery in China, August–November 2014. CDR3 length: 16 residues. Between the trimmed V and J ends, which lost 10 bases and 5 bases, there was a span of 24 bases.

Sequenced sample: lung tumor tissue. This TCR came from a man aged 25 to 40 with non-small cell lung cancer. This sequence joins TRBV12-3 or TRBV12-4 and TRBJ2-1, with D hard to call. CDR3 residues: CANSKVMSLAHNEQFF. The CDR3 coding sequence is TGTGCCAACAGCAAGGTTATGTCTTTAGCTCACAATGAGCAGTTCTTC.